The source of this TCR beta chain is a study of molecular identifiers for immune sequencing clone quantification. Study-level points and caveats: Barcodes shared by identical TCR molecules could lead to underestimated sizes of highly expanded clones.

This clonotype has ten or more counts. Its antigen is still unknown. Methods described previously were used for bulk TCR libraries, and listed TCR primers were applied. TCRdb re-analysed the PCR reads in MiXCR, keeping a single row per CDR3 protein. Of some 97,000 distinct CDR3 sequences listed, more than 20% are singletons. Deletions cut 8 bases from V and 3 bases from J, with 4 bases between. Per germline, CDR1 SNHLY and CDR2 FYNNEI. The CDR3 is 11 residues long. Preparation of naive CD8 libraries involved roughly 18,000 to 1,100,000 sorted cells and 10%, 30% or 50% RNA. The clonotype comes from a human donor in good health. Some libraries in this study had Jurkat cell RNA spiked in. The rearrangement links TRBV2 to TRBJ1-4; no firm D call. Sequencing was performed on naive CD8+ T cells from blood, with Jurkat cell RNA spiked in. The subset was: FACS-sorted CD8+CD4-CCR7+CD45RA+ naive T cells. The CDR3 DNA follows: TGTGCCAGCGGGCCTAATGAAAAACTGTTTTTT. Translation gives CASGPNEKLFF.